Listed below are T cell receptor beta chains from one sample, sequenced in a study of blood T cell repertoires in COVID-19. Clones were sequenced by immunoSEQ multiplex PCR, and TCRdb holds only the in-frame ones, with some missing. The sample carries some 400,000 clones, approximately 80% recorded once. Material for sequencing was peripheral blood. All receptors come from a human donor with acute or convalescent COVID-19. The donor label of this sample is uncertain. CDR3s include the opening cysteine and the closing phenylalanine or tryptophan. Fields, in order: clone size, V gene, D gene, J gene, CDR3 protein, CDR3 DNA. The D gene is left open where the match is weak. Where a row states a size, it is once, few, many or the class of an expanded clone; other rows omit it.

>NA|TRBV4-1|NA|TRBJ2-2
CASSQVGGTGELFF
TGCGCCAGCAGCCAAGTGGGGGGAACCGGGGAGCTGTTTTTT
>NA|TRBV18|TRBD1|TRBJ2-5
CASSPPGQGTETQYF
TGTGCCAGCTCACCACCGGGACAGGGAACAGAGACCCAGTACTTC
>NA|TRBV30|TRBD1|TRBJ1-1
CAWSVISSTGGRSNTEAFF
TGTGCCTGGAGTGTTATAAGTTCGACAGGGGGACGTTCGAACACTGAAGCTTTCTTT
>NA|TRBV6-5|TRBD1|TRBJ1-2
CASSYGGTGYGYTF
TGTGCCAGCAGTTACGGCGGGACAGGGTATGGCTACACCTTC
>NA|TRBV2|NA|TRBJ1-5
CASSDNGISGPQHF
TGTGCCAGCAGTGATAACGGGATATCTGGACCCCAGCATTTT
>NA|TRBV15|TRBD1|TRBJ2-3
CARAGGLTDTQYF
TGTGCCAGGGCAGGGGGCCTCACAGATACGCAGTATTTT
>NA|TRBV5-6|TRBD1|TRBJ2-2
CASSLEGATGELFF
TGTGCCAGCAGCTTGGAGGGGGCCACCGGGGAGCTGTTTTTT
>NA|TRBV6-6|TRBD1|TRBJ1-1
CASSYPSGQTEAFF
TGTGCCAGCAGTTATCCATCGGGACAGACTGAAGCTTTCTTT
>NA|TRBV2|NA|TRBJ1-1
CATNGAPGVGFNTEAFF
TGTGCCACCAATGGGGCCCCAGGGGTCGGTTTTAACACTGAAGCTTTCTTT
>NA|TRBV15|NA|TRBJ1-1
CATSPRGRGRTEAFF
TGTGCCACCAGCCCCCGAGGCAGGGGCCGCACTGAAGCTTTCTTT
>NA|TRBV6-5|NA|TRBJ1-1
CASKTANTEAFF
TGTGCCAGCAAGACAGCTAACACTGAAGCTTTCTTT
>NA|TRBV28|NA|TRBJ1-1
CASSGGTNTEAFF
TGTGCCAGCAGTGGCGGAACGAACACTGAAGCTTTCTTT
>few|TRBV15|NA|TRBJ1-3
CATRDTGFSGNTIYF
TGTGCCACCAGGGATACAGGGTTCTCTGGAAACACCATATATTTT
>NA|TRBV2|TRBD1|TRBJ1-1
CASMRDRGPNTEAFF
TGTGCCAGCATGAGAGACAGGGGGCCGAACACTGAAGCTTTCTTT
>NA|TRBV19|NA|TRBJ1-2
CASSTRQGYGYTF
TGTGCCAGTAGTACCCGGCAGGGCTATGGCTACACCTTC
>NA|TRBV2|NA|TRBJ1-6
CASMGGGRGSPLHF
TGTGCCAGCATGGGCGGGGGAAGGGGTTCACCCCTCCACTTT
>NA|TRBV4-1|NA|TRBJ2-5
CASSPGPGGETQYF
TGCGCCAGCAGCCCCGGACCAGGAGGGGAGACCCAGTACTTC
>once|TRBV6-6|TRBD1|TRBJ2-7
CASSSTGTGSYEQYF
TGTGCCAGCAGTTCTACCGGGACAGGGTCCTACGAGCAGTACTTC
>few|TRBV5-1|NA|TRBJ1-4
CASSENRFPNEKLFF
TGCGCCAGCAGCGAAAACAGGTTTCCTAATGAAAAACTGTTTTTT
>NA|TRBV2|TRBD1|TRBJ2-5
CASSRDRGGETQYF
TGTGCCAGCAGCCGGGACAGGGGGGGAGAGACCCAGTACTTC
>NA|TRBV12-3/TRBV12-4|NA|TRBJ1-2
CASSRRVATF
TGTGCCAGCTCCAGACGGGTGGCTACCTTC
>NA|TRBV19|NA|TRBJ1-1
CASSIDQSNTEAFF
TGTGCCAGTAGTATAGATCAATCCAACACTGAAGCTTTCTTT
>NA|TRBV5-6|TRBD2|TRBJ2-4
CASSRLANIQYF
TGTGCCAGCAGTCGACTAGCGAACATTCAGTACTTC
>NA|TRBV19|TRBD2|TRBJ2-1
CASSSPGTSGRDEQFF
TGTGCCAGTAGTTCACCCGGGACTAGCGGGAGGGATGAGCAGTTCTTC
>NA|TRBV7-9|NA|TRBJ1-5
CASSLEGSSNQPQHF
TGTGCCAGCAGCTTAGAAGGGAGTAGCAATCAGCCCCAGCATTTT
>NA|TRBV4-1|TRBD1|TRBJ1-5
CASSHPDRAGNQPQHF
TGCGCCAGCAGCCACCCGGACAGGGCGGGCAATCAGCCCCAGCATTTT
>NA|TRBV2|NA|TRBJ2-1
CASNPGGGPVGEQFF
TGTGCCAGCAACCCGGGAGGGGGCCCGGTAGGTGAGCAGTTCTTC
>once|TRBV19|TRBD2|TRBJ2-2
CASTGVRRGDPRSNTGELFF
TGTGCCAGTACCGGGGTCCGGCGGGGGGACCCCCGATCGAACACCGGGGAGCTGTTTTTT
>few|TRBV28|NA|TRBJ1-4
CASSLGHTTNEKLFF
TGTGCCAGCAGTCTCGGACATACAACTAATGAAAAACTGTTTTTT
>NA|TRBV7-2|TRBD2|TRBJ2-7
CASSSSSGRIYEQYF
TGTGCCAGCAGCTCGTCTAGCGGGAGAATATACGAGCAGTACTTC
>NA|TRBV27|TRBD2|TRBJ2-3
CASSIPSGLAGLPDTQYF
TGTGCCAGCAGCATCCCGAGTGGACTAGCGGGGTTACCGGATACGCAGTATTTT
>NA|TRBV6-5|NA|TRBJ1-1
CASSLQGRTEAFF
TGTGCCAGCAGTTTACAGGGACGCACTGAAGCTTTCTTT
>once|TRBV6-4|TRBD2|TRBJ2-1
CASSDSVASGNEQFF
TGTGCCAGCAGTGATTCGGTGGCTAGCGGAAATGAGCAGTTCTTC
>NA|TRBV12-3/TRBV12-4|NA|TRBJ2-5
CASSLRERETQYF
TGTGCCAGCAGTTTACGGGAGCGAGAGACCCAGTACTTC
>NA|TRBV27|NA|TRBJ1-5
CASRRAEGGDSNQPQHF
TGTGCCAGCAGACGGGCGGAAGGGGGTGATAGCAATCAGCCCCAGCATTTT
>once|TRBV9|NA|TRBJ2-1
CASSVESLSSYNEQFF
TGTGCCAGCAGCGTAGAAAGTCTAAGCTCCTACAATGAGCAGTTCTTC
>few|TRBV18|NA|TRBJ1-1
CASEGDTEAFF
TGTGCCAGCGAAGGGGACACTGAAGCTTTCTTT
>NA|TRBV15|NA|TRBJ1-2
CATSRDGGYGYTF
TGTGCCACCAGCAGAGATGGGGGGTACGGCTACACCTTC
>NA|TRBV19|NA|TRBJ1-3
CASSVAGLSGNTIYF
TGTGCCAGTAGTGTGGCAGGACTCTCTGGAAACACCATATATTTT
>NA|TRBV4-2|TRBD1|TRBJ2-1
CASSQLKTGKNEQFF
TGTGCCAGCAGCCAACTAAAGACAGGGAAGAATGAGCAGTTCTTC
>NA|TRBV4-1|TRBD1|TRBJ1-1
CASSQTAVRDRGLGTEAFF
TGCGCCAGCAGCCAGACCGCAGTAAGGGACAGGGGGCTGGGCACTGAAGCTTTCTTT
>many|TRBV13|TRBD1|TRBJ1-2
CASSLRGGLGYTF
TGTGCCAGCAGCTTAAGAGGGGGCCTTGGCTACACCTTC
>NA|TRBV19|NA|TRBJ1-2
CASSIRREHYGYTF
TGTGCCAGTAGTATCCGGAGAGAGCACTATGGCTACACCTTC
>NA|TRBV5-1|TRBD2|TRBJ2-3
CASSLGLARDADTQYF
TGCGCCAGCAGCCTCGGACTAGCACGGGATGCGGATACGCAGTATTTT